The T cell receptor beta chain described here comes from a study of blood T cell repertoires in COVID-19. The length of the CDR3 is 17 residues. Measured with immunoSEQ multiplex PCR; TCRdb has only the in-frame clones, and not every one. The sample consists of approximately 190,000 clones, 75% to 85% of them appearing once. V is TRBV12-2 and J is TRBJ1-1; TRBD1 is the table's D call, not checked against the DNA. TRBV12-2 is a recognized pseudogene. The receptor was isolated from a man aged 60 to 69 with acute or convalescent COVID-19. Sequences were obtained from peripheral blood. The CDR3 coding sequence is TGTGCAAGTCGCTTTGGGGACAGCCGCTCCATGAACACTGAAGCTTTCTTT. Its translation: CASRFGDSRSMNTEAFF.